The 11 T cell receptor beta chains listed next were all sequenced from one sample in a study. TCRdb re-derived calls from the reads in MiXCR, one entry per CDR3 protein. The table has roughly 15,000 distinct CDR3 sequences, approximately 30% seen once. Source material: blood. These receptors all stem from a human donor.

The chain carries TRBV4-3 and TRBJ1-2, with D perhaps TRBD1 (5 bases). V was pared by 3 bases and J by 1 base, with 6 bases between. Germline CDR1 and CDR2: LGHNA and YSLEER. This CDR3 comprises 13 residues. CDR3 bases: TGCGCCAGCAGCCACCAGGGTAACTATGGCTACACCTTC. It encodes CASSHQGNYGYTF.

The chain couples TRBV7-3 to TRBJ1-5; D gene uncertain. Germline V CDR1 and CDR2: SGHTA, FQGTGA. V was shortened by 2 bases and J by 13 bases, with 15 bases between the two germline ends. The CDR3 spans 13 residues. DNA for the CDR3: TGTGCCAGCAGCTTAGACGGTAAACGGGAGCAGCATTTT. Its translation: CASSLDGKREQHF.

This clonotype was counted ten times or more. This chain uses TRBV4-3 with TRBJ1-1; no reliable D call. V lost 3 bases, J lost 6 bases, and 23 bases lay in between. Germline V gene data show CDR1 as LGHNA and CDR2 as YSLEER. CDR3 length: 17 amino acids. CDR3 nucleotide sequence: TGCGCCAGCAGCCACTTGGACCTGCTTGGGGTTTATTCTGAAGCTTTCTTT. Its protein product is CASSHLDLLGVYSEAFF.

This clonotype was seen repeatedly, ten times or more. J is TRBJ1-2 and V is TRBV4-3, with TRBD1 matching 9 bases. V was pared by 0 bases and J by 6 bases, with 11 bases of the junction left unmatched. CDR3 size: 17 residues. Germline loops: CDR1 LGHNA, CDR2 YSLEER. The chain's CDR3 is CASSQDLGGQGRHGYTF. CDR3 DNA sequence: TGCGCCAGCAGCCAAGATCTGGGAGGACAGGGGCGCCATGGCTACACCTTC.

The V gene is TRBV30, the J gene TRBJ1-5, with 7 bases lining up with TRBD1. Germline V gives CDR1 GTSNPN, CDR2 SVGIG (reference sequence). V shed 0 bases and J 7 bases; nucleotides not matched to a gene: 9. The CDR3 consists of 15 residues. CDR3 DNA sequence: TGTGCCTGGAGTGTCGGGACAGTAGGAGTACAGCCCCAGCATTTT. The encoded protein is CAWSVGTVGVQPQHF.

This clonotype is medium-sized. The CDR3 bases are TGTGCCAGCTCACCACCAACAGGGAATACGCAGTATTTT. Its translation is CASSPPTGNTQYF. The rearrangement joins TRBV18 to TRBJ2-3; maybe TRBD1 (6 bases). V shed 0 bases and J shed 7 bases, with 8 bases lying between them. This CDR3 has 13 amino acids. Germline CDR1 and CDR2: KGHSH and LQKENI.

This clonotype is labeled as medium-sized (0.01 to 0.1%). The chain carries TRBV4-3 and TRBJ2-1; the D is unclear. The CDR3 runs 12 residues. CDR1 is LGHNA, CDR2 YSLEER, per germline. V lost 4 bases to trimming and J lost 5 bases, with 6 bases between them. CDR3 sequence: CASSLLNNEQFF. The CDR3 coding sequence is TGCGCCAGCAGCCTGCTCAACAATGAGCAGTTCTTC.

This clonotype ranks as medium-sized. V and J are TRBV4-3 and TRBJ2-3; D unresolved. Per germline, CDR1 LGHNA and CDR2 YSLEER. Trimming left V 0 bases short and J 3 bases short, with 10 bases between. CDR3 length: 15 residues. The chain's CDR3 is CASSQDPRRTDTQYF. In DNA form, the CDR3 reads TGCGCCAGCAGCCAAGATCCCCGCAGGACAGATACGCAGTATTTT.

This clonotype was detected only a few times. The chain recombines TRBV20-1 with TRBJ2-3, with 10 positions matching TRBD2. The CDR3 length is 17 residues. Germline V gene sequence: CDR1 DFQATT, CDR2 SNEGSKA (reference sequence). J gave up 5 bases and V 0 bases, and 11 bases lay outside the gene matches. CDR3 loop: CSARDGGKAGGRDTQYF. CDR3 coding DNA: TGCAGTGCTAGAGATGGTGGAAAAGCGGGAGGGCGAGATACGCAGTATTTT.

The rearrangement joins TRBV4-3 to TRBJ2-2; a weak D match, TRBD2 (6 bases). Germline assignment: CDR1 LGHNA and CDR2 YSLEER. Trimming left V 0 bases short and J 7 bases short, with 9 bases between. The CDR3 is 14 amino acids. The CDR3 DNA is TGCGCCAGCAGCCAAGATTTGACTAGCGGGGAGCTGTTTTTT. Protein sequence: CASSQDLTSGELFF.

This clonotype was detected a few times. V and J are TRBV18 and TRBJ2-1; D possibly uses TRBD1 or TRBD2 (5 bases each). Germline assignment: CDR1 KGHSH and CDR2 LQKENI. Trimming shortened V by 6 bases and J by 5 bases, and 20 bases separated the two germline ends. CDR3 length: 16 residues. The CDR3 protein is CASSQSRDGGDNEQFF. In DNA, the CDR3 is TGTGCCAGCTCCCAATCGAGGGACGGTGGCGACAATGAGCAGTTCTTC.